Below, one TCR beta chain is given with its context. The V segment lost 3 bases and the J segment 8 bases; nucleotides outside the gene matches: 4. Germline V CDR1 and CDR2: MDHEN, SYDVKM. This CDR3 contains 14 residues. The sample originates from a study of blood T cell repertoires in COVID-19. Background on the study: Whether acute or convalescent, the COVID-19 samples came from the United States, Italy and Spain.

Produced via immunoSEQ multiplex PCR; TCRdb's table is partial and in-frame only. The sample includes about 160,000 clones, roughly 80% of them seen just once. The sequence derives from a man aged 55 to 70 with acute or convalescent COVID-19. The chain is built from TRBV28 and TRBJ1-2; 12 nucleotides match TRBD1. The sample was peripheral blood. The CDR3 sequence: CASSFGDRGHGYTF. DNA for the CDR3: TGTGCCAGCAGTTTTGGGGACAGGGGGCACGGCTACACCTTC.